The 2 T cell receptor beta chains in this list originate from one sample, sequenced in a study of brain T cells in children with intractable seizures. Regarding time point: blood from clinic visit 5 months post-surgery; TSC patient then seizure free. Using immunoSEQ multiplex PCR, the repertoire was profiled, and TCRdb retains in-frame clones only, with some absent. In the table there are about 340,000 clones, 85% to 95% of which are singletons. This specimen consisted of peripheral blood, obtained approximately 5 months after surgery. These receptors were collected from a boy in the first two years of life with tuberous sclerosis and intractable seizures.

The chain recombines TRBV7-2 with TRBJ2-5, with D unclear. The CDR3 runs to 13 residues. Trimming pared 5 bases from V and 4 bases from J, leaving 11 bases between. CDR1 and CDR2 from the germline V gene are SGHTA and FQGNSA. In DNA, the CDR3 is TGTGCCAGCAGCATTACTCCAGGAGAGACCCAGTACTTC. Protein sequence: CASSITPGETQYF.

The chain has TRBV5-1 and TRBJ2-3; tentative D call: TRBD2 (6 bases). The CDR3 loop spans 15 amino acids. Germline lookup yields CDR1 SGHRS and CDR2 YFSETQ. Trimming removed 1 base at V and 5 bases at J, with 14 bases between. The CDR3 region has the DNA TGCGCCAGCAGCTTGTTCGGGAGTACGGTAGATACGCAGTATTTT. Translation gives CASSLFGSTVDTQYF.